The 26 T cell receptor beta chains below were found in one sample sequenced in a study of blood T cell repertoires in COVID-19. The protocol was immunoSEQ multiplex PCR, while the TCRdb copy is restricted to in-frame clones and leaves out a portion. The sample consists of 200,000 to 300,000 clones, around 89% of them appearing once. Sequencing was carried out using PBMCs or T cells enriched from blood (not recorded which). These receptors came from a woman in her forties with acute COVID-19.

The chain is built from TRBV12-3 or TRBV12-4 and TRBJ2-1; TRBD2 matches 7 bases. This CDR3 spans 13 amino acids. V was clipped by 6 bases and J by 10 bases; unmatched bases: 9. In DNA, the CDR3 is TGTGCCAGCAGCTGGGGGGGGGTACGCGAGCAGTTCTTC. Protein sequence: CASSWGGVREQFF.

The chain combines TRBV4-1 with TRBJ1-6, with 10 positions matching TRBD1. The CDR3 contains 16 residues. Germline V gene data show CDR1 as MGHRA and CDR2 as YSYEKL. The V gene end was trimmed by 4 bases and the J gene end by 8 bases; junction bases not matched to a gene: 8. CDR3 in DNA: TGCGCCAGCAGCCTAGGACAGGGGGTTGTCGATTCACCCCTCCACTTT. It encodes CASSLGQGVVDSPLHF.

The chain employs TRBV9 and TRBJ1-2, with a weak D call TRBD1 (5 bases). CDR1 and CDR2 from the germline V gene are SGDLS and YYNGEE. V was shortened by 0 bases and J by 3 bases, with 9 bases between the two germline ends. There are 14 residues in the CDR3. The CDR3 loop is CASSVEGLDYGYTF. The CDR3 DNA sequence: TGTGCCAGCAGCGTAGAGGGGTTAGACTATGGCTACACCTTC.

V usage is TRBV30 and J usage is TRBJ2-2; D not resolved. The germline V gene has CDR1 GTSNPN and CDR2 SVGIG (reference sequence). Between the trimmed V and J ends, which lost 3 bases and 7 bases, there was a span of 9 bases. This CDR3 region has 12 residues. CDR3 loop: CAWRPPVGELFF. The DNA for the CDR3 is TGTGCCTGGAGACCCCCGGTCGGGGAGCTGTTTTTT. The full variable domain, completed using reference TRBV30 and TRBJ2-2, is SQTIHQWPATLVQPVGSPLSLECTVEGTSNPNLYWYRQAAGRGLQLLFYSVGIGQISSEVPQNLSASRPQDRQFILSSKKLLLSDSGFYLCAWRPPVGELFFGEGSRLTVL.

This clone was picked up many times. The genes are TRBV19 and TRBJ1-4; D is perhaps TRBD1 (5 bases). Trimming removed 3 bases from V and 0 bases from J, with 8 bases in between. Looked up from germline, CDR1 is LNHDA and CDR2 is SQIVND (reference sequence). The CDR3 runs 15 residues. The CDR3 DNA follows: TGTGCCAGTAGTATGGGGACTGCAACTAATGAAAAACTGTTTTTT. This encodes CASSMGTATNEKLFF.

The chain carries TRBV12-3 or TRBV12-4 and TRBJ1-2; a weak D match, TRBD1 (6 bases). The CDR3 length is 13 residues. With 8 bases removed from V and 2 bases from J, the gap between germline ends came to 12 bases. The CDR3 reads CASGQTENYGYTF. The CDR3 region has the DNA TGTGCCAGCGGACAGACAGAGAACTATGGCTACACCTTC.

The genes are TRBV27 and TRBJ1-2; TRBD1 matches 9 bases. The CDR3 consists of 15 residues. With V trimmed by 7 bases and J by 8 bases, 14 bases remained unmatched. Germline assignment: CDR1 MNHEY and CDR2 SMNVEV (reference sequence). CDR3 DNA: TGTGCCAGCAAGGACAGGGGTCCGCCTCCTATGGGCTACACCTTC. As protein: CASKDRGPPPMGYTF.

The J gene is TRBJ1-5, the V gene TRBV4-3; D is undetermined. The CDR3 runs 16 residues. The germline V gene has CDR1 LGHNA and CDR2 YSLEER. The V and J ends lost 4 bases and 5 bases respectively, with 18 bases between them. CDR3 coding DNA: TGCGCCAGCAGCCTATCCTCAGGAGGAGCCTATCAGCCCCAGCATTTT. Its protein is CASSLSSGGAYQPQHF.

The chain is built from TRBV6-5 and TRBJ2-2, with 8 bases matching TRBD2. The CDR3 is made up of 12 amino acids. V shed 10 bases and J 6 bases; nucleotides not matched to a gene: 4. Germline CDR1 is MNHEY and CDR2 is SVGAGI. CDR3 residues: CATYGGAGELFF. The CDR3 DNA reads as TGTGCCACGTACGGGGGGGCCGGGGAGCTGTTTTTT.

Here the CDR3 reads CASSSFRPGGQNNEQFF. CDR3 DNA: TGTGCCAGCAGTTCATTTCGTCCGGGAGGCCAAAACAATGAGCAGTTCTTC. The rearrangement joins TRBV11-2 to TRBJ2-1, with 7 bases matching TRBD2. The CDR3 loop spans 17 amino acids. Losses at the gene ends were 6 bases for V and 5 bases for J; bases not matched to a gene: 16. Germline V lookup: CDR1 SGHAT, CDR2 FQNNGV.

With regard to this clone: This same CDR3 is encoded by further DNA sequences in the sample. CDR3 in amino acids: CASSLGQINYGYTF. Here the CDR3 DNA reads TGCGCCAGCAGCTTGGGGCAGATTAACTATGGCTACACCTTC. The rearrangement uses TRBV5-1 and TRBJ1-2; the D is unclear. The V end was cut by 0 bases, the J end by 1 base, with 7 bases between. Germline-derived CDR1 and CDR2 are SGHRS and YFSETQ. The CDR3 totals 14 residues.

J is TRBJ2-6 and V is TRBV7-6, with 9 positions matching TRBD1. The CDR3 spans 19 residues. Per germline, CDR1 SGHVS and CDR2 FNYEAQ. J gave up 0 bases and V 5 bases, and 11 bases lay outside the gene matches. The CDR3 DNA sequence: TGTGCCAGCAGCGCCGGACAGGGGACGAAAACCTCTGGGGCCAACGTCCTGACTTTC. Translation: CASSAGQGTKTSGANVLTF.

V and J are TRBV6-8 and TRBJ1-2; D is ambiguous. Trimming shortened V by 0 bases and J by 8 bases, and 16 bases separated the two germline ends. This CDR3 has 15 residues. Germline V gene data show CDR1 as MNHGY and CDR2 as SAAAGT. The CDR3 DNA sequence: TGTGCCAGCAGTTACTCGTCTCGAGGGTGCCGGGGCTACACCTTC. It encodes CASSYSSRGCRGYTF.

The CDR3, as DNA: TGTGCCAGCAGCGGTGACAGAAGGGGCTACACCTTC. Protein product: CASSGDRRGYTF. The chain uses TRBV9 and TRBJ1-2; tentatively, D is TRBD1 (5 bases). The CDR3 loop spans 12 amino acids. V gave up 3 bases and J gave up 8 bases, with 11 bases separating them. Germline V lookup: CDR1 SGDLS, CDR2 YYNGEE.

The chain combines TRBV5-6 with TRBJ1-5; D gene unclear. Trimming left V 4 bases short and J 4 bases short, with 15 bases between. Germline V gene data show CDR1 as SGHDT and CDR2 as YYEEEE. The length of the CDR3 is 15 residues. This chain's CDR3 is CASSKGEVPNQPQHF. CDR3 nucleotides: TGTGCCAGCAGCAAAGGTGAGGTCCCGAATCAGCCCCAGCATTTT.

The chain joins TRBV7-2 to TRBJ2-2, with 8 bases fitting TRBD1. V dropped 6 bases and J dropped 4; count of bases not matched to a gene: 7. The CDR3 totals 15 residues. Germline CDR1 and CDR2: SGHTA and FQGNSA. CDR3 nucleotides: TGTGCCAGCAGGCCGGGACAGGTCGGCACCGGGGAGCTGTTTTTT. Protein sequence: CASRPGQVGTGELFF.

This clone was counted a single time. The CDR3, as DNA: TGTGCCAGCAGCCCTGACAGGGGGATCTCCCAAGAGACCCAGTACTTC. This encodes CASSPDRGISQETQYF. V usage is TRBV5-4 and J usage is TRBJ2-5, with 9 bases aligning to TRBD1. CDR1 and CDR2 from the germline V gene are SGHNT and YYREEE (reference sequence). CDR3 length: 16 amino acids. J lost 1 base, V lost 4 bases, and 8 bases had no gene match.

The V call is TRBV6-5, the J call TRBJ1-5; 7 nucleotides match TRBD1. The length of the CDR3 is 16 residues. The junction had 6 bases not matched to a gene; V was cut back by 3 bases and J by 1 base. Germline values: CDR1 MNHEY, CDR2 SVGAGI. CDR3 in DNA: TGTGCCAGCAGTTATTTTGGCAGGGGGAGCAATCAGCCCCAGCATTTT. Translated: CASSYFGRGSNQPQHF.

CDR3: CASSEGKRTEAFF. Here the CDR3 DNA reads TGCGCCAGCAGTGAGGGTAAGCGCACTGAAGCTTTCTTT. The J gene is TRBJ1-1, the V gene TRBV5-1; no clear D gene. There are 13 residues in the CDR3. Deletions cut 5 bases from V and 4 bases from J, with 12 bases between. Per germline, CDR1 SGHRS and CDR2 YFSETQ.

This chain connects TRBV6-1 to TRBJ1-4; possibly TRBD1 for D (6 bases). The CDR3 consists of 15 residues. Germline V lookup: CDR1 MNHNS, CDR2 SASEGT. V lost 0 bases and J 8 bases, leaving 13 bases between the germline ends. The DNA of the CDR3 is TGTGCCAGCAGTGAAGCGCGGGGGGCACAGGAAAAACTGTTTTTT. Its protein is CASSEARGAQEKLFF.

This clone was recorded only once. The genes are TRBV9 and TRBJ2-1; 8 bases align to TRBD2. The CDR3 spans 16 residues. The trim removed 0 bases at V and 3 bases at J, leaving 5 bases unmatched. Germline CDR1 reads SGDLS; CDR2 reads YYNGEE. In DNA form, the CDR3 reads TGTGCCAGCAGCGTAGAGGAAGGGACTAGCTACAATGAGCAGTTCTTC. Amino acids: CASSVEEGTSYNEQFF.

This chain connects TRBV10-3 to TRBJ2-5; 10 bases are a match to TRBD2. Germline V gene lookup returns CDR1 ENHRY and CDR2 SYGVKD. V dropped 8 bases and J dropped 7; count of bases not matched to a gene: 19. The CDR3 is 17 amino acids. Here the CDR3 DNA reads TGTGCCATCGGGAACCCGAGCGGGGGGGATCAAAGTGGGACCCAGTACTTC. Translating it yields CAIGNPSGGDQSGTQYF.

The chain is built from TRBV19 and TRBJ2-7, with a possible D match to TRBD2 (6 bases). The germline V and J ends were trimmed by 7 bases and 2 bases, with 15 bases remaining between them. This CDR3 has 14 residues. Per the germline V gene, CDR1 is LNHDA and CDR2 is SQIVND (reference sequence). The CDR3 DNA reads TGTGCCAGTACCCCCGGGACTGGAACCTACGAGCAGTACTTC. Protein sequence: CASTPGTGTYEQYF.

The chain uses TRBV5-6 and TRBJ2-5, with 8 nucleotides matching TRBD2. The CDR3 covers 16 residues. Germline assignment: CDR1 SGHDT and CDR2 YYEEEE. After removal of 4 bases from V and 5 bases from J, the junction contained 13 bases not matched to a gene. The CDR3 bases are TGTGCCAGCAGCCCGGGCCAGCGGGGGAGCTGGGAGACCCAGTACTTC. It codes for CASSPGQRGSWETQYF.

The chain uses TRBV5-1 and TRBJ2-5, with 12 bases that match TRBD2. CDR3 length equals 16 residues. V dropped 1 base and J dropped 2; count of bases not matched to a gene: 3. Germline loops: CDR1 SGHRS, CDR2 YFSETQ. CDR3 amino acids: CASSLSLAGGQETQYF. CDR3 in DNA: TGCGCCAGCAGCTTGTCCCTAGCGGGAGGGCAAGAGACCCAGTACTTC.

This rearrangement joins TRBV3-1 (or the pseudogene TRBV3-2) to TRBJ1-1; 7 nucleotides align to TRBD1. This CDR3 has 14 amino acids. V dropped 8 bases and J dropped 0; count of bases not matched to a gene: 6. Germline CDR1 reads LGHDT; CDR2 reads YNNKEL (reference sequence). CDR3 nucleotides: TGTGCCAGCCGACCGACAGGGTTGAACACTGAAGCTTTCTTT. Amino acid sequence: CASRPTGLNTEAFF.